These 8 T cell receptor beta chains originate from one sample sequenced in a study of blood T cell repertoires in COVID-19. The data were produced by immunoSEQ multiplex PCR, yet TCRdb's version contains in-frame clones alone and is incomplete. Of under 250,000 clones listed, 70% to 90% are singletons. The source material was peripheral blood. The receptors here all came from a young man with COVID-19, enrolled during active disease.

The V and J genes are TRBV7-2 and TRBJ2-7; TRBD2 is a possible D gene (6 bases). V lost 0 bases to trimming and J lost 3 bases, with 12 bases between them. Germline V gene lookup returns CDR1 SGHTA and CDR2 FQGNSA. The CDR3 length is 15 residues. Written as DNA, the CDR3 is TGTGCCAGCAGCTTAGCGGCCGGGAGAGTCTACGAGCAGTACTTC. It yields the protein CASSLAAGRVYEQYF.

The rearrangement links TRBV5-6 to TRBJ1-6; 7 positions agree with TRBD1. CDR3 length equals 15 residues. Germline V gene data show CDR1 as SGHDT and CDR2 as YYEEEE. The J segment lost 6 bases and the V segment lost 4 bases, leaving 7 bases of the junction unmatched. The CDR3 protein is CASSRWDSLNSPLHF. CDR3 nucleotide sequence: TGTGCCAGCAGCCGCTGGGACAGCCTTAATTCACCCCTCCACTTT.

The CDR3 here is CASNRGAQPQHF. The CDR3 region has the DNA TGTGCCAGTAACAGGGGGGCTCAGCCCCAGCATTTT. This sequence joins TRBV6-5 and TRBJ1-5, with TRBD1 matching 8 bases. Trimming cost V 9 bases and J 6 bases; bases outside gene matches: 4. Germline assignment: CDR1 MNHEY and CDR2 SVGAGI. This CDR3 spans 12 amino acids.

V and J are TRBV7-9 and TRBJ2-3; 7 nucleotides line up with TRBD1. The trim removed 3 bases at V and 2 bases at J, leaving 2 bases unmatched. This CDR3 is 14 amino acids long. Germline V gene sequence: CDR1 SEHNR, CDR2 FQNEAQ (reference sequence). DNA of the CDR3: TGTGCCAGCAGCTTGGGACAGAACACAGATACGCAGTATTTT. This codes for CASSLGQNTDTQYF.

The chain carries TRBV10-3 and TRBJ1-2; 7 bases align to TRBD1. Germline CDR1 and CDR2: ENHRY and SYGVKD. The CDR3 loop spans 13 amino acids. J lost 6 bases, V lost 6 bases, and 7 bases had no gene match. The DNA for the CDR3 is TGTGCCATCAGCGCGGGGACAGCGAATGGCTACACCTTC. The encoded protein is CAISAGTANGYTF.

The V gene is TRBV18, the J gene TRBJ1-5, with D possibly being TRBD1 (6 bases). Trimming left V 8 bases short and J 4 bases short, with 12 bases between. Germline values: CDR1 KGHSH, CDR2 LQKENI. The CDR3 is 13 residues long. CDR3 nucleotide sequence: TGTGCCAGCCAGGACAGCCAAAATCAGCCCCAGCATTTT. Protein sequence: CASQDSQNQPQHF. Using reference TRBV18 and TRBJ1-5 for the parts outside the CDR3, the full variable domain is NAGVMQNPRHLVRRRGQEARLRCSPMKGHSHVYWYRQLPEEGLKFMVYLQKENIIDESGMPKERFSAEFPKEGPSILRIQQVVRGDSAAYFCASQDSQNQPQHFGDGTRLSIL.

This chain joins TRBV6-5 and TRBJ1-1, with no clear D. The CDR3 totals 13 residues. Looked up from germline, CDR1 is MNHEY and CDR2 is SVGAGI. V lost 7 bases and J lost 0, with 9 bases in between. Here the CDR3 DNA reads TGTGCCAGCATGAGAGGAATGAACACTGAAGCTTTCTTT. As protein: CASMRGMNTEAFF.

The CDR3 DNA sequence: TGTGCCAGCAGCCCCGGACACAACTTCTATGGCTACACCTTC. Translation: CASSPGHNFYGYTF. V and J are TRBV6-2 or TRBV6-3 and TRBJ1-2, with D perhaps matching TRBD1 (5 bases). The CDR3 totals 14 residues. The germline CDR1 and CDR2 sequences are MNHEY and SVGEGT. Trimming pared 6 bases from V and 4 bases from J, leaving 15 bases between.